This T cell receptor (beta chain) was sequenced for a study of tumor and adjacent non-tumor tissue in lung cancer. This clonotype has just a few counts. This CDR3 fails to terminate in the conserved phenylalanine or tryptophan, so it likely reflects a read error. The CDR3 runs 14 residues. Germline V lookup: CDR1 SGHAT, CDR2 FQNNGV. The library came from three nested PCR rounds adapted from ARM-PCR protocols. TCRdb used MiXCR to reprocess the multiplex PCR reads, holding one entry per CDR3 protein. The sample has some 73,000 distinct CDR3 sequences; roughly 80% are singletons. This sample's RNA came from whole unsorted tissue. Distant lung tissue was collected more than 3 cm away from the tumor edge.

The sequenced sample was distant non-tumor lung tissue. The rearrangement uses TRBV11-2 and TRBJ1-1; possible D gene TRBD1, 5 bases. The source is a man between 60 and 70 years old with non-small cell lung cancer. The DNA of the CDR3 is TGTGCCACCAGCTTATTCGGGAGGGGCACTGAAGCTTTCTTA. Protein: CATSLFGRGTEAFL.